Shown below are 30 T cell receptor beta chains from a single sample sequenced in a study of blood T cell repertoires in COVID-19. The protocol was immunoSEQ multiplex PCR, while the TCRdb copy is restricted to in-frame clones and leaves out a portion. Counted here are about 250,000 clones, around nine tenths occurring once; the ten biggest clones make up around 1.6%. Sequenced input: peripheral blood. All receptors derive from a woman aged 55-75 years who had recovered from COVID-19.

This chain joins TRBV7-8 and TRBJ1-2; D possibly corresponds to TRBD1 (6 bases). Trimming removed 5 bases at V and 8 bases at J, with 12 bases between. CDR3 length: 12 amino acids. Germline loops: CDR1 SGHVS, CDR2 FQNEAQ. The chain's CDR3 is CASSPDSWGYTF. CDR3 DNA: TGTGCCAGCAGCCCGGACAGTTGGGGCTACACCTTC.

This clone was counted once. The chain combines TRBV23-1 with TRBJ1-2; 7 bases match TRBD1. TRBV23-1 is an ORF, and what it does is uncertain. The J segment lost 4 bases and the V segment lost 7 bases, leaving 12 bases of the junction unmatched. There are 15 residues in the CDR3. The CDR3 spells CASTYRGQGSYGYTF. The CDR3 DNA sequence: TGCGCCAGCACCTACAGGGGCCAAGGAAGCTATGGCTACACCTTC.

The rearrangement uses TRBV12-3 or TRBV12-4 and TRBJ1-3; D unresolved. CDR3 length: 11 amino acids. Trimming pared 3 bases from V and 8 bases from J, leaving 5 bases between. Here the CDR3 DNA reads TGTGCCAGCAGTTTGCGGGACACCATATATTTT. Its protein is CASSLRDTIYF.

The genes are TRBV18 and TRBJ1-6, with TRBD1 matching over 9 bases. The CDR3 runs to 18 residues. V shed 3 bases and J 10 bases; nucleotides not matched to a gene: 16. The germline CDR1 and CDR2 sequences are KGHSH and LQKENI. The CDR3 loop reads CASSPTGQGSPEGSPLHF. CDR3 nucleotide sequence: TGTGCCAGCTCACCCACGGGACAGGGCTCTCCCGAGGGGTCACCCCTCCACTTT.

The chain carries TRBV9 and TRBJ2-5, with 7 bases that match TRBD1. The trim removed 3 bases at V and 4 bases at J, leaving 6 bases unmatched. Per germline, CDR1 SGDLS and CDR2 YYNGEE. The CDR3 runs to 14 residues. CDR3 sequence reads: CASSATGRGETQYF. CDR3 coding DNA: TGTGCCAGCAGCGCGACAGGGAGAGGAGAGACCCAGTACTTC.

The V and J genes are TRBV28 and TRBJ1-2; 8 bases match TRBD1. Germline CDR1 and CDR2: MDHEN and SYDVKM. The CDR3 is 14 amino acids. With V trimmed by 2 bases and J by 7 bases, 6 bases remained unmatched. CDR3 bases: TGTGCCAGCAGTTTAATAGGACAGGGAAGTGGCTACACCTTC. Translated, it gives CASSLIGQGSGYTF.

The chain employs TRBV27 and TRBJ2-7; D not certain. The CDR3 runs to 16 residues. Trimming stripped 1 base from V and 2 bases from J, with 15 bases between. Per the germline V gene, CDR1 is MNHEY and CDR2 is SMNVEV (reference sequence). Here the CDR3 DNA reads TGTGCCAGCAGTTTATTATCAGGCCTCTCTACCTACGAGCAGTACTTC. This gives the protein CASSLLSGLSTYEQYF.

This chain uses TRBV6-2 or TRBV6-3 with TRBJ2-7, with D possibly TRBD1 on 6 matching bases. The CDR3 loop spans 15 amino acids. Deletions cut 0 bases from V and 2 bases from J, with 11 bases between. Germline V CDR1 and CDR2: MNHEY, SVGEGT. The chain's CDR3 is CASSYSGRGTYEQYF. The DNA of the CDR3 is TGTGCCAGCAGTTACTCCGGCAGGGGAACCTACGAGCAGTACTTC.

This clone has a handful of counts. The chain links TRBV12-3 or TRBV12-4 to TRBJ1-5, with D possibly being TRBD1 (6 bases). Trimming took off 5 bases at V and 5 bases at J, with 10 bases between the two ends. CDR3 length: 13 residues. The CDR3 spells CASSGQLDQPQHF. The CDR3 DNA reads as TGTGCCAGCAGTGGACAGTTAGATCAGCCCCAGCATTTT.

The genes are TRBV2 and TRBJ1-1; 9 nucleotides match TRBD1. This CDR3 has 14 residues. The V gene's germline CDR1 is SNHLY and CDR2 FYNNEI. Trimming cost V 6 bases and J 4 bases; bases outside gene matches: 6. CDR3 nucleotides: TGTGCCAGCAGGATAGGGACAGGGTTCACTGAAGCTTTCTTT. It specifies CASRIGTGFTEAFF.

V gene TRBV6-1 combines with J gene TRBJ2-3; the D gene is possibly TRBD2 (6 bases). V lost 3 bases and J 5 bases, leaving 18 bases between the germline ends. The germline V gene encodes CDR1 MNHNS and CDR2 SASEGT. The CDR3 consists of 16 residues. CDR3 region: CASSDWSTGDKDTQYF. DNA for the CDR3: TGTGCCAGCAGTGATTGGTCTACGGGAGACAAAGATACGCAGTATTTT.

This chain connects TRBV7-2 to TRBJ1-1; 9 bases fit TRBD1. In germline, CDR1 is SGHTA, CDR2 FQGNSA. The CDR3 totals 13 residues. The junction had 5 bases not matched to a gene; V was cut back by 5 bases and J by 7 bases. The CDR3 sequence is CASSKQGALEAFF. The CDR3 nucleotides are TGTGCCAGCAGCAAACAGGGGGCCCTTGAAGCTTTCTTT.

This chain links TRBV20-1 with TRBJ2-3; the D is unclear. V gave up 3 bases and J gave up 5 bases, with 15 bases separating them. The CDR3 length is 14 residues. Per germline, CDR1 DFQATT and CDR2 SNEGSKA (reference sequence). CDR3 loop: CSASAGPRGDTQYF. The CDR3 DNA sequence: TGCAGTGCTAGTGCTGGGCCTCGTGGAGATACGCAGTATTTT.

The chain has TRBV9 and TRBJ2-3; weak D call: TRBD1 (6 bases). V lost 4 bases and J 6 bases, leaving 15 bases between the germline ends. Germline V gene data show CDR1 as SGDLS and CDR2 as YYNGEE. The CDR3 totals 14 residues. CDR3 nucleotides: TGTGCCAGCAGCCCCTCTTACAGGGAGGATACGCAGTATTTT. It yields the protein CASSPSYREDTQYF.

The V gene is TRBV28, the J gene TRBJ2-1; TRBD2 agrees at 7 bases. Germline CDR1 MDHEN, CDR2 SYDVKM. V was clipped by 1 base and J by 1 base; unmatched bases: 4. This CDR3 region has 16 residues. CDR3 coding DNA: TGTGCCAGCAGTTTATCGGGGGGAGGGTCCTACAATGAGCAGTTCTTC. Its protein is CASSLSGGGSYNEQFF.

The chain employs TRBV10-3 and TRBJ1-1; TRBD1 might be the D (5 bases). Trimming removed 4 bases from V and 0 bases from J, with 9 bases in between. Looked up from germline, CDR1 is ENHRY and CDR2 is SYGVKD. The CDR3 runs to 14 residues. The CDR3 DNA reads TGTGCCATCAGTGGCATAGGGGTGAACACTGAAGCTTTCTTT. It codes for CAISGIGVNTEAFF.

As to this clone: Mismatch with germline at one junction end may stem from a read error. The chain couples TRBV7-7 to TRBJ2-5; 11 positions agree with TRBD2. The CDR3 has 15 amino acids. Germline CDR1 reads SSHAT; CDR2 reads FNYEAQ (reference sequence). This chain's CDR3 is CASSLVLAGVETQYF. CDR3 nucleotides: TGTGCTAGCAGCTTAGTACTAGCGGGGGTTGAGACCCAGTACTTC.

CDR3 loop: CASSARQGETQYF. Written as DNA, the CDR3 is TGTGCCAGCAGCGCTAGACAGGGAGAGACCCAGTACTTC. This chain links TRBV7-3 with TRBJ2-5; TRBD1 aligns across 7 bases. The trim removed 5 bases at V and 4 bases at J, leaving 4 bases unmatched. The CDR3 is 13 amino acids. Germline V gene sequence: CDR1 SGHTA, CDR2 FQGTGA.

The V gene is TRBV6-4, the J gene TRBJ1-1; 8 positions match TRBD1. V lost 6 bases to trimming and J lost 4 bases; unmatched junction nucleotides: 4. This CDR3 comprises 13 residues. Germline V gene lookup returns CDR1 MRHNA and CDR2 SNTAGT. CDR3 DNA sequence: TGTGCCAGCAGAGGACAGGGCCGCACTGAAGCTTTCTTT. This gives the protein CASRGQGRTEAFF.

The CDR3 region is CASSFSSSTEAFF. The CDR3 DNA follows: TGTGCCAGCAGTTTCTCTTCCTCCACTGAAGCTTTCTTT. The chain is built from TRBV12-3 or TRBV12-4 and TRBJ1-1; D uncertain. The V end was cut by 3 bases, the J end by 4 bases, with 9 bases between. This CDR3 contains 13 residues.

The rearrangement links TRBV24-1 to TRBJ2-7; D is ambiguous. The CDR3 loop spans 16 amino acids. Trimming cost V 4 bases and J 2 bases, with 17 bases left between them. CDR1 and CDR2 (germline): KGHDR, SFDVKD. The CDR3: CATSENVRQDPYEQYF. The CDR3 DNA follows: TGTGCCACCAGTGAAAACGTCCGACAAGACCCCTACGAGCAGTACTTC.

The rearrangement links TRBV3-1 (or the pseudogene TRBV3-2) to TRBJ1-2, with D perhaps matching TRBD1 (5 bases). V was pared by 4 bases and J by 4 bases, with 19 bases between. This CDR3 spans 16 amino acids. Germline CDR1 is LGHDT and CDR2 is YNNKEL (reference sequence). CDR3 DNA sequence: TGTGCCAGCAGCCTCATATGGGGGGGGTCCGGCTATGGCTACACCTTC. This gives the protein CASSLIWGGSGYGYTF.

The chain recombines TRBV7-9 with TRBJ1-1, with 7 bases aligning to TRBD1. This CDR3 region has 14 residues. V shed 10 bases and J 1 base; nucleotides not matched to a gene: 9. Germline V gene sequence: CDR1 SEHNR, CDR2 FQNEAQ (reference sequence). The CDR3 loop is CAISGKGANTEAFF. CDR3 DNA sequence: TGTGCCATTAGCGGGAAGGGGGCGAACACTGAAGCTTTCTTT.

A few counts support this clone. The CDR3 reads CASSSTGVYEQYF. CDR3 in DNA: TGTGCCAGCAGCTCGACAGGGGTCTACGAGCAGTACTTC. The chain is built from TRBV7-9 and TRBJ2-7; 8 bases align to TRBD1. Germline CDR1 is SEHNR and CDR2 is FQNEAQ (reference sequence). The junction had 2 bases not matched to a gene; V was cut back by 4 bases and J by 3 bases. The CDR3 sequence is 13 residues long. Drawing the rest from reference TRBV7-9 and TRBJ2-7, the complete variable domain is DTGVSQNPRHKITKRGQNVTFRCDPISEHNRLYWYRQTLGQGPEFLTYFQNEAQLEKSRLLSDRFSAERPKGSFSTLEIQRTEQGDSAMYLCASSSTGVYEQYFGPGTRLTVT.

The count of this clone is one. A read error may account for a junction end that differs from germline. The chain couples TRBV9 to TRBJ1-1; the D gene is possibly TRBD1 (5 bases). The germline gives CDR1 SGDLS, CDR2 YYNGEE. This CDR3 comprises 13 residues. CDR3 DNA sequence: TGTGCCAGCAGCCGCGGGGGTGCCAGGGCCTTTTTATTT. The encoded protein is CASSRGGARAFLF.

The chain recombines TRBV15 with TRBJ1-6; maybe TRBD1 (5 bases). CDR3 length: 15 amino acids. The germline gives CDR1 LNHNV, CDR2 YYDKDF (reference sequence). The V and J ends lost 5 bases and 8 bases respectively, with 16 bases between them. CDR3 sequence reads: CATSSRTFWDSPLHF. Here the CDR3 DNA reads TGTGCCACCAGCTCCCGGACATTTTGGGATTCACCCCTCCACTTT. Using reference TRBV15 and TRBJ1-6 for the parts outside the CDR3, the full variable domain is DAMVIQNPRYQVTQFGKPVTLSCSQTLNHNVMYWYQQKSSQAPKLLFHYYDKDFNNEADTPDNFQSRRPNTSFCFLDIRSPGLGDTAMYLCATSSRTFWDSPLHFGNGTRLTVT.

The V call is TRBV10-3, the J call TRBJ2-1; 8 bases map to TRBD2. Germline loops: CDR1 ENHRY, CDR2 SYGVKD. The CDR3 is 14 amino acids. The V gene end was trimmed by 6 bases and the J gene end by 4 bases; junction bases not matched to a gene: 5. The CDR3 reads CAISPGGNYNEQFF. The CDR3 DNA sequence: TGTGCCATCAGCCCGGGGGGGAATTACAATGAGCAGTTCTTC.

The rearrangement uses TRBV3-1 (or the pseudogene TRBV3-2) and TRBJ2-1; 7 bases are shared with TRBD2. This CDR3 is 16 amino acids long. Germline CDR1 reads LGHDT; CDR2 reads YNNKEL (reference sequence). J lost 3 bases, V lost 0 bases, and 5 bases had no gene match. CDR3 protein: CASSQEMVAGYNEQFF. CDR3 nucleotides: TGTGCCAGCAGCCAAGAGATGGTAGCGGGCTACAATGAGCAGTTCTTC.

The rearrangement joins TRBV7-2 to TRBJ2-5, with 13 bases matching TRBD2. J lost 3 bases, V lost 7 bases, and 5 bases had no gene match. The CDR3 totals 15 residues. CDR1 and CDR2 from the germline V gene are SGHTA and FQGNSA. CDR3 nucleotide sequence: TGTGCCAGCACCCCACTAGCGGGGGGGGAAGAGACCCAGTACTTC. Residues: CASTPLAGGEETQYF. Drawing the rest from reference TRBV7-2 and TRBJ2-5, the complete variable domain is GAGVSQSPSNKVTEKGKDVELRCDPISGHTALYWYRQSLGQGLEFLIYFQGNSAPDKSGLPSDRFSAERTGGSVSTLTIQRTQQEDSAVYLCASTPLAGGEETQYFGPGTRLLVL.

Ten or more counts support this clone. The chain recombines TRBV5-4 with TRBJ1-2; D not resolved. The V end lost 2 bases, the J end lost 7 bases, and 6 bases lay between the germline ends. Germline V gene sequence: CDR1 SGHNT, CDR2 YYREEE (reference sequence). CDR3 size: 11 residues. The CDR3 region has the DNA TGTGCCAGCAGCTTTCTTTCTGGCTACACCTTC. Protein sequence: CASSFLSGYTF.